The sequence of this T cell receptor (beta chain) was determined in a study of cytomegalovirus exposure and HLA in healthy donors. Overall study results and limits: One cluster of highly shared sequence variants probably arose as a sequencing artifact.

Trimming shortened V by 8 bases and J by 2 bases, and 16 bases separated the two germline ends. The germline V gene encodes CDR1 GTSNPN and CDR2 SVGIG (reference sequence). The CDR3 has 14 residues. Primers for the PCR totalled 60 Vbeta and 13 Jbeta. Data came from immunoSEQ multiplex PCR; TCRdb stores just in-frame clones and leaves some out. The data hold some 130,000 clones, with just under 80% observed a single time. Comment on this clone: Its antigen is as yet unknown.

This chain links TRBV30 with TRBJ1-3; D is undetermined. The receptor was derived from a male donor in good health and CMV-seronegative. The specimen was PBMCs. CDR3 sequence (DNA): TGTGCCCTAGGCCCCGGACTTGCTGGAAACACCATATATTTT. It yields the protein CALGPGLAGNTIYF.